These 5 T cell receptor beta chains came from one sample sequenced in a study of T cells in Graves' hyperthyroidism and ophthalmopathy. Using RNA transcripts as the source, TCR beta CDR3 regions were amplified. The study used the HTBI primer set for a first-round RT-PCR of the TCR CDR3. Each CDR3 protein gets one entry after TCRdb re-called the multiplex PCR reads with MiXCR. The sample records hundreds of thousands of distinct CDR3 sequences, approximately 16% being singletons. Sequencing was carried out using blood. The receptors were gathered from a woman younger than 35 with Graves' ophthalmopathy.

This clonotype was seen many times. The genes are TRBV7-2 and TRBJ2-3, with D unclear. The CDR3 covers 13 residues. Between the trimmed V and J ends, which lost 4 bases and 5 bases, there was a span of 10 bases. CDR1 and CDR2 from the germline V gene are SGHTA and FQGNSA. CDR3 bases: TGTGCCAGCAGCTCGCTAGTTCAAGATACGCAGTATTTT. Translated: CASSSLVQDTQYF.

The chain recombines TRBV5-1 with TRBJ1-1; no reliable D call. CDR1 is SGHRS and CDR2 is YFSETQ in the germline V gene. Trimming cost V 2 bases and J 4 bases, with 9 bases left between them. The CDR3 totals 13 residues. This CDR3 reads CASSFPGSTEAFF. CDR3 coding DNA: TGCGCCAGCAGCTTCCCCGGGAGCACTGAAGCTTTCTTT.

This clonotype was counted ten times or more. V gene TRBV18 combines with J gene TRBJ1-1, with a weak D call TRBD1 (6 bases). Germline-derived CDR1 and CDR2 are KGHSH and LQKENI. The CDR3 is 14 residues long. Trimming removed 2 bases from V and 5 bases from J, with 12 bases in between. The CDR3 spells CASSPSLRGTEAFF. CDR3 nucleotide sequence: TGTGCCAGCTCACCATCTCTTAGGGGGACTGAAGCTTTCTTT.

At least ten counts were recorded for this clonotype. The DNA for the CDR3 is TGTGCCAGCAGTTTACTACAGGGACAGTACACTGAAGCTTTCTTT. Encoded protein: CASSLLQGQYTEAFF. The chain links TRBV28 to TRBJ1-1; 7 nucleotides align to TRBD1. V shed 2 bases and J 3 bases; nucleotides not matched to a gene: 6. CDR3 length: 15 amino acids. Germline V gene data show CDR1 as MDHEN and CDR2 as SYDVKM.

This clonotype has a count of ten or more. The genes are TRBV6-1 and TRBJ1-4; 7 nucleotides line up with TRBD1. V shed 6 bases and J 0 bases; nucleotides not matched to a gene: 4. CDR1 and CDR2 (germline): MNHNS, SASEGT. The CDR3 is made up of 15 amino acids. DNA for the CDR3: TGTGCCAGCAGCTACAGGGGCACAACTAATGAAAAACTGTTTTTT. The encoded protein is CASSYRGTTNEKLFF.